This T cell receptor beta chain emerged from a study of blood T cell repertoires in COVID-19. Study as a whole: From the United States, Italy and Spain came samples of acute and convalescent COVID-19.

As handled by the study authors: The authors estimated nucleated cell counts from reference gene primer amplification. Some clones are missing from TCRdb's copy, which holds only in-frame ones; the method was immunoSEQ multiplex PCR. Clone size and the V and J calls come from that table; the DNA yielded D and trimming. The sample lists 300,000 to 400,000 clones, 83% occurring once. This clonotype was sampled from a man younger than 40 with active or convalescent COVID-19. The sequenced material came from peripheral blood.

CDR3 nucleotides: TGTGCCAGCAGCCCCGGGACAGGGGCCCTTCCCTCCTACGAGCAGTACTTC. Translation gives CASSPGTGALPSYEQYF. The chain is built from TRBV7-6 and TRBJ2-7; 10 bases line up with TRBD1. The J segment lost 0 bases and the V segment lost 5 bases, leaving 10 bases of the junction unmatched. This CDR3 spans 17 amino acids. CDR1 SGHVS and CDR2 FNYEAQ come from the germline V gene.